The present T cell receptor (beta chain) was sequenced within a study of post-analysis software for immune sequencing data. General study findings and limits: There were roughly five TRBV segments more frequent in patients than controls, and TRBV5-6, TRBV5-1 and TRBV20-1 were among them.

The trim removed 6 bases at V and 1 base at J, leaving 3 bases unmatched. Per the germline V gene, CDR1 is MNHEY and CDR2 is SVGAGI. The CDR3 covers 15 residues. In its sample, this clonotype was seen many times. The antigen remains undetermined. Researchers reported that TCR beta cDNA libraries carried unique molecular identifiers. MiXCR, run by TCRdb on the PCR reads, gives a single entry per CDR3 protein. The sample lists 800,000 to 950,000 distinct CDR3 sequences, about 53% seen once, with about 4.8% in the top ten. This receptor was taken from a girl aged 5-17 years with multiple sclerosis. Sequencing was performed on blood. The chain employs TRBV6-5 and TRBJ2-7; 13 nucleotides line up with TRBD2. The CDR3 region is CASSQLAGGSYEQYF. DNA of the CDR3: TGTGCCAGCAGCCAACTAGCGGGGGGGTCCTACGAGCAGTACTTC.